These 29 T cell receptor beta chains came from one sample sequenced in a study of control samples from healthy donors and cancer patients. TCRdb keeps only in-frame clones here, not all; method: immunoSEQ multiplex PCR. The top ten hold roughly 6.4% of the sample, which has 390,000 or so clones, 75% to 95% seen once. What was sequenced was PBMCs. The source of these receptors is a man in his forties or fifties with head and neck cancer.

The chain recombines TRBV28 with TRBJ1-2, with D uncertain. The CDR3 totals 15 residues. Germline values: CDR1 MDHEN, CDR2 SYDVKM. V shed 10 bases and J shed 4 bases, with 22 bases lying between them. CDR3 residues: CATLLTNPSTYGYTF. DNA for the CDR3: TGTGCCACCCTTCTGACAAACCCCTCTACCTATGGCTACACCTTC.

The genes are TRBV6-2 or TRBV6-3 and TRBJ1-2, with 11 bases fitting TRBD1. Per the germline V gene, CDR1 is MNHEY and CDR2 is SVGEGT. Trimming took 2 bases from V and 3 from J; bases not matched to a gene: 5. The CDR3 extends over 16 amino acids. CDR3 amino acids: CASSYPRGQGDYGYTF. The CDR3 nucleotides read TGTGCCAGCAGTTACCCTCGGGGACAGGGGGACTATGGCTACACCTTC.

V gene TRBV14 combines with J gene TRBJ1-4, with D unresolved. The V end lost 2 bases, the J end lost 4 bases, and 14 bases lay between the germline ends. The CDR3 is made up of 16 amino acids. Germline CDR1 is SGHDN and CDR2 is FVKESK. The CDR3 nucleotides are TGTGCCAGCAGCCAAACCCTGGGAGCCCTTAATGAAAAACTGTTTTTT. Amino acid sequence: CASSQTLGALNEKLFF.

This chain links TRBV6-5 with TRBJ2-7; D is possibly TRBD1 (6 bases). The V gene's germline CDR1 is MNHEY and CDR2 SVGAGI. Trimming pared 4 bases from V and 2 bases from J, leaving 12 bases between. This CDR3 has 14 amino acids. The CDR3 bases are TGTGCCAGCAGTTCCGGGACATGGGCCTACGAGCAGTACTTC. The encoded protein is CASSSGTWAYEQYF.

The V and J genes are TRBV6-6 and TRBJ1-6; D possibly corresponds to TRBD1 (6 bases). Trimming stripped 7 bases from V and 8 bases from J, with 6 bases between. In germline, CDR1 is MNHNY, CDR2 SVGAGI (reference sequence). The CDR3 has 11 residues. The CDR3 coding sequence is TGTGCCAGCAAGGGGGATTCACCCCTCCACTTT. Amino acids: CASKGDSPLHF.

The rearrangement links TRBV6-5 to TRBJ1-1; no firm D call. V lost 6 bases to trimming and J lost 3 bases, with 2 bases between them. The CDR3 consists of 10 residues. CDR1 is MNHEY and CDR2 is SVGAGI in the germline V gene. CDR3 DNA sequence: TGTGCCAGCAGGTACACTGAAGCTTTCTTT. The encoded protein is CASRYTEAFF.

This rearrangement joins TRBV2 to TRBJ1-1; 10 positions agree with TRBD1. The V gene's germline CDR1 is SNHLY and CDR2 FYNNEI. The CDR3 loop spans 15 amino acids. Trimming cost V 6 bases and J 6 bases; bases outside gene matches: 10. The CDR3 protein is CASSERDRGGSEAFF. CDR3 coding DNA: TGTGCCAGCAGCGAACGGGACAGGGGAGGCTCTGAAGCTTTCTTT.

V gene TRBV19 combines with J gene TRBJ2-7, with 12 positions matching TRBD2. CDR1 LNHDA and CDR2 SQIVND come from the germline V gene (reference sequence). Trimming removed 5 bases from V and 7 bases from J; junction bases left unmatched: 9. This CDR3 has 15 amino acids. The DNA of the CDR3 is TGTGCCAGTAGTTACCTGGGACTAGCGGGCGTGGAGCAGTACTTC. Translation gives CASSYLGLAGVEQYF.

The chain links TRBV29-1 to TRBJ1-1; 7 bases map to TRBD1. Trimming took 7 bases from V and 0 from J; bases not matched to a gene: 23. Germline V CDR1 and CDR2: SQVTM, ANQGSEA. The CDR3 length is 19 residues. CDR3 nucleotide sequence: TGCAGCGCGCTCACCCCCTCCCCACATACAGGGGCTATGAACACTGAAGCTTTCTTT. As protein: CSALTPSPHTGAMNTEAFF. Full variable domain (remainder filled in from reference TRBV29-1 and TRBJ1-1): SAVISQKPSRDICQRGTSLTIQCQVDSQVTMMFWYRQQPGQSLTLIATANQGSEATYESGFVIDKFPISRPNLTFSTLTVSNMSPEDSSIYLCSALTPSPHTGAMNTEAFFGQGTRLTVV.

This chain connects TRBV28 to TRBJ2-3; D is unclear. Germline V CDR1 and CDR2: MDHEN, SYDVKM. Trimming pared 5 bases from V and 1 base from J, leaving 1 base between. This CDR3 is 11 amino acids long. The CDR3 nucleotides are TGTGCCAGCAGTCGCACAGATACGCAGTATTTT. Translating it yields CASSRTDTQYF.

The chain recombines TRBV6-5 with TRBJ1-1, with a weak D call TRBD1 (6 bases). The V end was cut by 2 bases, the J end by 8 bases, with 12 bases between. Germline V lookup: CDR1 MNHEY, CDR2 SVGAGI. The CDR3 is 13 amino acids. CDR3 sequence: CASSYGPGAEAFF. For the CDR3, the DNA is TGTGCCAGCAGTTACGGCCCGGGGGCCGAAGCTTTCTTT.

The chain recombines TRBV6-2 or TRBV6-3 with TRBJ1-2, with D perhaps matching TRBD1 (5 bases). Germline assignment: CDR1 MNHEY and CDR2 SVGEGT. CDR3 length: 15 residues. V dropped 5 bases and J dropped 8 bases, with 21 bases sitting between them. The chain's CDR3 is CASSVTGLPMGGYTF. The DNA of the CDR3 is TGTGCCAGCAGTGTGACGGGACTCCCCATGGGGGGCTACACCTTC.

V and J are TRBV3-1 (or the pseudogene TRBV3-2) and TRBJ2-1, with TRBD2 as a possible D gene (6 bases). The germline gives CDR1 LGHDT, CDR2 YNNKEL (reference sequence). The CDR3 contains 14 residues. Between the trimmed V and J ends, which lost 0 bases and 7 bases, there was a span of 10 bases. The CDR3 here is CASSQDTSSNEQFF. Here the CDR3 DNA reads TGTGCCAGCAGCCAAGACACTAGCTCTAATGAGCAGTTCTTC.

The chain has TRBV5-6 and TRBJ2-4, with D maybe TRBD1 (6 bases). The CDR3 covers 17 residues. Trimming took 0 bases from V and 0 from J, leaving 13 bases between them. Germline CDR1 SGHDT, CDR2 YYEEEE. The CDR3 spells CASSLGLGHLAKNIQYF. The DNA for the CDR3 is TGTGCCAGCAGCTTGGGTCTGGGACACCTAGCCAAAAACATTCAGTACTTC.

The table lists this clone with a count of one. The rearrangement joins TRBV18 to TRBJ2-7; D not resolved. V was clipped by 6 bases and J by 12 bases, with 18 bases between them. Germline-derived CDR1 and CDR2 are KGHSH and LQKENI. This CDR3 is built from 12 residues. The CDR3 region has the DNA TGTGCCAGCTCTCGTACGGGTCCCCGCACGTACTTC. This gives the protein CASSRTGPRTYF.

This clone was recorded a few times. V is TRBV11-3 and J is TRBJ1-1; a weak D match, TRBD1 (5 bases). Germline V gene data show CDR1 as SGHNT and CDR2 as YENEEA. This CDR3 spans 13 amino acids. Trimming left V 5 bases short and J 4 bases short, with 11 bases between. The CDR3 region has the DNA TGTGCCAGCAGCGCGACAGTGGGCACTGAAGCTTTCTTT. It is translated as CASSATVGTEAFF. The full variable domain, completed using reference TRBV11-3 and TRBJ1-1, is EAGVVQSPRYKIIEKKQPVAFWCNPISGHNTLYWYLQNLGQGPELLIRYENEEAVDDSQLPKDRFSAERLKGVDSTLKIQPAELGDSAVYLCASSATVGTEAFFGQGTRLTVV.

The table lists this clone with a count of one. The chain carries TRBV19 and TRBJ2-1, with a tentative D call TRBD1 (5 bases). The CDR3 sequence is 15 residues long. CDR1 is LNHDA and CDR2 is SQIVND in the germline V gene (reference sequence). V was shortened by 3 bases and J by 7 bases, with 16 bases between the two germline ends. The CDR3 DNA follows: TGTGCCAGTAGTATCCGCAGGGTGGGTTATAATGAGCAGTTCTTC. It is translated as CASSIRRVGYNEQFF.

The chain recombines TRBV5-4 with TRBJ1-5; the D gene is possibly TRBD1 (6 bases). This CDR3 has 13 amino acids. The germline CDR1 and CDR2 sequences are SGHNT and YYREEE (reference sequence). V was shortened by 4 bases and J by 7 bases, with 12 bases between the two germline ends. The CDR3 protein is CASSLGQDQPQHF. CDR3 bases: TGTGCCAGCAGCCTGGGACAAGACCAGCCCCAGCATTTT.

V gene TRBV28 combines with J gene TRBJ2-4, with 11 bases lining up with TRBD1. CDR3 length: 16 amino acids. V shed 0 bases and J 6 bases; nucleotides not matched to a gene: 4. Germline CDR1 is MDHEN and CDR2 is SYDVKM. In nucleotides, the CDR3 is TGTGCCAGCAGTTTATGGGGGGACAGGGGGTCAAACATTCAGTACTTC. This gives the protein CASSLWGDRGSNIQYF.

The rearrangement joins TRBV9 to TRBJ2-1; D gene unclear. CDR1 is SGDLS, CDR2 YYNGEE, per germline. The CDR3 totals 14 residues. The ends were cut back, 3 bases at V and 0 bases at J, with 7 bases in the middle. The CDR3 nucleotides are TGTGCCAGCAGCGAACAAAGCTCCTACAATGAGCAGTTCTTC. Encoded protein: CASSEQSSYNEQFF.

There are a few counts of this clone. The chain links TRBV7-2 to TRBJ2-7; weak D call: TRBD2 (5 bases). The germline CDR1 and CDR2 sequences are SGHTA and FQGNSA. This CDR3 contains 15 residues. Trimming cost V 7 bases and J 3 bases, with 19 bases left between them. CDR3 DNA sequence: TGTGCCAGCACCCTGGGAGCCACGGGTTTCTACGAGCAGTACTTC. It translates to CASTLGATGFYEQYF. Using reference TRBV7-2 and TRBJ2-7 for the parts outside the CDR3, the full variable domain is GAGVSQSPSNKVTEKGKDVELRCDPISGHTALYWYRQSLGQGLEFLIYFQGNSAPDKSGLPSDRFSAERTGGSVSTLTIQRTQQEDSAVYLCASTLGATGFYEQYFGPGTRLTVT.

The rearrangement joins TRBV7-3 to TRBJ1-1, with TRBD1 as a possible D gene (5 bases). The CDR3 consists of 13 residues. Germline V gene data show CDR1 as SGHTA and CDR2 as FQGTGA. Trimming removed 6 bases at V and 8 bases at J, with 16 bases between. For the CDR3, the DNA is TGTGCCAGCAGTCAACAATTGTCAGGGGAAGCTTTCTTT. This translates into CASSQQLSGEAFF.

This clone was recorded a few times. The chain couples TRBV7-3 to TRBJ1-6; maybe TRBD1 (5 bases). Trimming removed 5 bases from V and 10 bases from J, with 24 bases in between. This CDR3 has 17 residues. CDR1 and CDR2 from the germline V gene are SGHTA and FQGTGA. CDR3 sequence reads: CASSPKSWDPLGSPLHF. The CDR3 DNA reads TGTGCCAGCAGCCCTAAGAGTTGGGACCCTCTCGGGTCACCCCTCCACTTT.

The CDR3 sequence: CASSPGTGSGGYTF. The CDR3 DNA sequence: TGTGCCAGCAGCCCGGGGACAGGATCGGGCGGCTACACCTTC. The rearrangement links TRBV3-1 (or the pseudogene TRBV3-2) to TRBJ1-2, with 8 bases identical to TRBD1. Germline CDR1 reads LGHDT; CDR2 reads YNNKEL (reference sequence). V lost 4 bases and J lost 8; bases outside the gene matches: 9. The length of the CDR3 is 14 residues.

The V call is TRBV12-3 or TRBV12-4, the J call TRBJ1-2; D is uncertain. Trimming left V 5 bases short and J 5 bases short, with 9 bases between. The CDR3 covers 12 residues. The CDR3 reads CASSGNGYGYTF. The CDR3 nucleotides are TGTGCCAGCAGTGGTAATGGGTATGGCTACACCTTC.

This clone was seen a single time. This rearrangement joins TRBV7-8 to TRBJ2-7; tentatively, D is TRBD2 (6 bases). V lost 3 bases and J lost 7, with 19 bases in between. Germline CDR1 is SGHVS and CDR2 is FQNEAQ. The CDR3 spans 15 residues. The CDR3 nucleotides are TGTGCCAGCAGCTTCCCCAATAGCGGCCCCGGGGAGCAGTACTTC. Translated: CASSFPNSGPGEQYF. The entire variable domain, with the rest obtained from reference TRBV7-8 and TRBJ2-7, is as follows: GAGVSQSPRYKVAKRGQDVALRCDPISGHVSLFWYQQALGQGPEFLTYFQNEAQLDKSGLPSDRFFAERPEGSVSTLKIQRTQQEDSAVYLCASSFPNSGPGEQYFGPGTRLTVT.

This clone was observed a handful of times. V and J are TRBV27 and TRBJ1-2; the D is unclear. From germline, CDR1 is MNHEY and CDR2 SMNVEV (reference sequence). V lost 6 bases and J lost 5, with 19 bases in between. This CDR3 is built from 15 residues. The CDR3 region is CASRPGRRSVYGYTF. Written as DNA, the CDR3 is TGTGCCAGCAGGCCAGGAAGGCGGAGCGTTTATGGCTACACCTTC.

This rearrangement joins TRBV6-2 or TRBV6-3 to TRBJ1-1, with D possibly matching TRBD1 (5 bases). This CDR3 region has 15 residues. Germline CDR1 MNHEY, CDR2 SVGEGT. V was pared by 5 bases and J by 3 bases, with 16 bases between. The DNA of the CDR3 is TGTGCCAGCAGTACGTCATCAGGGAGTGACACTGAAGCTTTCTTT. Its protein is CASSTSSGSDTEAFF.

This sequence joins TRBV5-1 and TRBJ1-1; maybe TRBD1 (6 bases). V was clipped by 4 bases and J by 3 bases, with 16 bases between them. This CDR3 comprises 15 residues. From germline, CDR1 is SGHRS and CDR2 YFSETQ. This CDR3 is CASSGSTGKDTEAFF. CDR3 bases: TGCGCCAGCAGCGGAAGCACAGGGAAAGACACTGAAGCTTTCTTT.